These 20 T cell receptor beta chains were all obtained from the same sample, sequenced in a study of shared clonotypes between healthy human individuals. Assay: immunoSEQ multiplex PCR; the TCRdb copy retains only in-frame clones and omits some. Among about 2,200,000 clones listed, about 93% were seen once. Naive CD8 cells were CD45RO-negative, positively selected for CCR7, excluding terminally differentiated effector memory CD45RA+ cells. The sequenced sample consisted of naive CD8+ T cells from PBMCs. These receptors were taken from a man aged 18 to 29 in good health. Some clones in this sample may be carry-over from other donors' samples.

The gene calls are TRBV29-1 and TRBJ2-1; D may be TRBD1 or TRBD2 (6 bases each). This CDR3 has 16 amino acids. Germline loops: CDR1 SQVTM, CDR2 ANQGSEA. Trimming cost V 1 base and J 0 bases, with 13 bases left between them. CDR3 protein: CSVEGGAGGSYNEQFF. The CDR3 DNA reads as TGCAGCGTTGAAGGGGGGGCCGGAGGCTCCTACAATGAGCAGTTCTTC.

The rearrangement uses TRBV5-4 and TRBJ2-7; 11 bases agree with TRBD2. V trimming: 3 bases; J trimming: 5 bases; junction bases outside the gene matches: 7. Germline CDR1 and CDR2: SGHNT and YYREEE (reference sequence). CDR3 length equals 15 residues. The CDR3 DNA follows: TGTGCCAGCAGCTACCCGGGACTAGCGGCTCACGAGCAGTACTTC. Translation: CASSYPGLAAHEQYF.

The CDR3: CASSYSGDQFF. CDR3 in DNA: TGTGCCAGCAGTTACTCAGGCGATCAGTTCTTC. This chain uses TRBV6-6 with TRBJ2-1; D unresolved. This CDR3 is built from 11 residues. CDR1 MNHNY and CDR2 SVGAGI come from the germline V gene (reference sequence). V lost 0 bases, J lost 13 bases, and 7 bases lay in between.

This chain joins TRBV29-1 and TRBJ1-2; the D gene is possibly TRBD1 (6 bases). Trimming removed 5 bases from V and 4 bases from J, with 14 bases in between. Germline V gene data show CDR1 as SQVTM and CDR2 as ANQGSEA. The CDR3 is 13 amino acids. The CDR3 nucleotides read TGCAGCGTTATGGGCGGGACATCCTATGGCTACACCTTC. Translating it yields CSVMGGTSYGYTF. Using reference TRBV29-1 and TRBJ1-2 for the parts outside the CDR3, the full variable domain is SAVISQKPSRDICQRGTSLTIQCQVDSQVTMMFWYRQQPGQSLTLIATANQGSEATYESGFVIDKFPISRPNLTFSTLTVSNMSPEDSSIYLCSVMGGTSYGYTFGSGTRLTVV.

For this clone: The sample contains more than one DNA sequence encoding this CDR3. V is TRBV29-1 and J is TRBJ1-2; D may be TRBD1 (5 bases). The CDR3 extends over 15 amino acids. V gave up 5 bases and J gave up 4 bases, with 20 bases separating them. Germline V gives CDR1 SQVTM, CDR2 ANQGSEA. In nucleotides, the CDR3 is TGCAGCGTTCCTACCCCAAGGTGGGGGAGCTATGGCTACACCTTC. It yields the protein CSVPTPRWGSYGYTF.

V gene TRBV29-1 combines with J gene TRBJ1-4, with a possible D match to TRBD1 (5 bases). Trimming removed 7 bases at V and 7 bases at J, with 16 bases between. The germline V gene has CDR1 SQVTM and CDR2 ANQGSEA. The CDR3 covers 13 residues. The CDR3 coding sequence is TGCAGCGCCGACGGGGGTCTAGGTGAAAAACTGTTTTTT. Translated: CSADGGLGEKLFF.

The rearrangement uses TRBV18 and TRBJ1-4, with 7 nucleotides matching TRBD1. Trimming took 3 bases from V and 4 from J; bases not matched to a gene: 8. The CDR3 runs to 16 residues. Looked up from germline, CDR1 is KGHSH and CDR2 is LQKENI. In nucleotides, the CDR3 is TGTGCCAGCTCACCGAAGGAGGGGGCGGTTAATGAAAAACTGTTTTTT. This gives the protein CASSPKEGAVNEKLFF.

The chain joins TRBV9 to TRBJ2-1; 11 bases fit TRBD2. The CDR3 loop spans 15 amino acids. Germline-derived CDR1 and CDR2 are SGDLS and YYNGEE. The trim removed 4 bases at V and 6 bases at J, leaving 6 bases unmatched. The CDR3 loop reads CASSKLAGVGNEQFF. Written as DNA, the CDR3 is TGTGCCAGCAGCAAACTAGCGGGAGTGGGCAATGAGCAGTTCTTC.

This clone is a singleton in its sample. The genes are TRBV29-1 and TRBJ2-5, with D perhaps matching TRBD1 or TRBD2 (5 bases each). Germline V gives CDR1 SQVTM, CDR2 ANQGSEA. This CDR3 region has 11 residues. The CDR3 nucleotides read TGCGGAGCCAGGGCCGGAGGGACCCAGTACTTC. The encoded protein is CGARAGGTQYF.

V is TRBV5-6 and J is TRBJ2-1; the D gene could be TRBD1 or TRBD2 (5 bases each). The CDR3 covers 16 residues. The germline CDR1 and CDR2 sequences are SGHDT and YYEEEE. Trimming cost V 1 base and J 3 bases, with 14 bases left between them. CDR3 sequence: CASSLHQGRGYNEQFF. CDR3 coding DNA: TGTGCCAGCAGCTTGCACCAGGGTCGGGGCTACAATGAGCAGTTCTTC.

The CDR3 bases are TGCAGCGGGCTTGTCGGCAGGACCTACGAGCAGTACTTC. This gives the protein CSGLVGRTYEQYF. This chain joins TRBV29-1 and TRBJ2-7; no clear D. The germline CDR1 and CDR2 sequences are SQVTM and ANQGSEA. The CDR3 has 13 residues. Trimming took 7 bases from V and 2 from J, leaving 15 bases between them.

The chain employs TRBV4-1 and TRBJ2-7; D may be TRBD1 or TRBD2 (6 bases each). V was clipped by 1 base and J by 6 bases, with 13 bases between them. This CDR3 contains 14 residues. Germline CDR1 is MGHRA and CDR2 is YSYEKL. The CDR3 protein is CASSQVLGGSEQYF. For the CDR3, the DNA is TGCGCCAGCAGCCAAGTTCTAGGGGGGAGCGAGCAGTACTTC.

Regarding this clone: Within the sample, other DNA sequences also encode this same CDR3. The rearrangement joins TRBV7-9 to TRBJ1-1; TRBD1 agrees at 9 bases. The CDR3 contains 13 residues. Germline V gives CDR1 SEHNR, CDR2 FQNEAQ (reference sequence). Trimming took 4 bases from V and 4 from J; bases not matched to a gene: 1. CDR3 sequence: CASSSDRGTEAFF. DNA of the CDR3: TGTGCCAGCAGCTCGGACAGGGGCACTGAAGCTTTCTTT. Together with reference TRBV7-9 and TRBJ1-1, the CDR3 gives the full variable domain: DTGVSQNPRHKITKRGQNVTFRCDPISEHNRLYWYRQTLGQGPEFLTYFQNEAQLEKSRLLSDRFSAERPKGSFSTLEIQRTEQGDSAMYLCASSSDRGTEAFFGQGTRLTVV.

J is TRBJ1-1 and V is TRBV7-9; no reliable D call. This CDR3 contains 14 residues. The germline V gene encodes CDR1 SEHNR and CDR2 FQNEAQ (reference sequence). V lost 4 bases and J 11 bases, leaving 20 bases between the germline ends. CDR3 sequence: CASSYYGPRSDAFF. The CDR3 DNA reads as TGTGCCAGCAGCTACTACGGGCCCCGGAGCGACGCTTTCTTT. The full variable domain, its missing parts supplied by reference TRBV7-9 and TRBJ1-1, is DTGVSQNPRHKITKRGQNVTFRCDPISEHNRLYWYRQTLGQGPEFLTYFQNEAQLEKSRLLSDRFSAERPKGSFSTLEIQRTEQGDSAMYLCASSYYGPRSDAFFGQGTRLTVV.

A word on this clone: Within the sample, other DNA sequences also encode this same CDR3. J is TRBJ2-6 and V is TRBV9; D not resolved. The length of the CDR3 is 14 residues. Trimming cost V 4 bases and J 4 bases, with 9 bases left between them. Per the germline V gene, CDR1 is SGDLS and CDR2 is YYNGEE. The CDR3 reads CASSPLTGANVLTF. The CDR3 coding sequence is TGTGCCAGCAGCCCGCTCACGGGGGCCAACGTCCTGACTTTC.

The chain joins TRBV15 to TRBJ2-7; D could derive from TRBD1 or TRBD2 (7 bases each). Germline CDR1 reads LNHNV; CDR2 reads YYDKDF (reference sequence). The CDR3 totals 15 residues. Trimming shortened V by 3 bases and J by 0 bases, and 12 bases separated the two germline ends. CDR3 nucleotide sequence: TGTGCCACCAGCAGCCAGGGGGGGAGCTCCTACGAGCAGTACTTC. It encodes CATSSQGGSSYEQYF.

For this clone: The same CDR3 is also encoded by other DNA sequences in this sample. The chain recombines TRBV7-9 with TRBJ1-2; D unclear. This CDR3 comprises 14 residues. CDR1 is SEHNR, CDR2 FQNEAQ, per germline (reference sequence). Deletions cut 1 base from V and 4 bases from J, with 10 bases between. The CDR3 protein is CASSLGAGFYGYTF. In DNA, the CDR3 is TGTGCCAGCAGCTTAGGGGCGGGTTTCTATGGCTACACCTTC.

The chain joins TRBV19 to TRBJ2-1; 14 nucleotides line up with TRBD2. V lost 6 bases to trimming and J lost 9 bases; unmatched junction nucleotides: 7. There are 15 residues in the CDR3. Germline V gene sequence: CDR1 LNHDA, CDR2 SQIVND (reference sequence). CDR3 in DNA: TGTGCCAGTAGGCCGGGACTAGCGGGAGTAAGTGAGCAGTTCTTC. Translated, it gives CASRPGLAGVSEQFF.

The V gene is TRBV5-5, the J gene TRBJ1-1; the D gene is possibly TRBD1 (6 bases). CDR3 length equals 12 residues. V lost 4 bases and J lost 8, with 12 bases in between. Per germline, CDR1 SGHKS and CDR2 YYEKEE (reference sequence). The CDR3 here is CASSGPGTEAFF. The CDR3, as DNA: TGTGCCAGCAGCGGCCCCGGGACAGAAGCTTTCTTT.

The V gene is TRBV29-1, the J gene TRBJ1-2; 10 bases are shared with TRBD1. The CDR3 has 15 residues. CDR1 SQVTM and CDR2 ANQGSEA come from the germline V gene. Unmatched junction bases numbered 10, after V lost 6 bases and J lost 3 bases. CDR3 protein: CSVLWGQGNDYGYTF. CDR3 nucleotide sequence: TGCAGCGTCCTTTGGGGACAGGGGAATGACTATGGCTACACCTTC.